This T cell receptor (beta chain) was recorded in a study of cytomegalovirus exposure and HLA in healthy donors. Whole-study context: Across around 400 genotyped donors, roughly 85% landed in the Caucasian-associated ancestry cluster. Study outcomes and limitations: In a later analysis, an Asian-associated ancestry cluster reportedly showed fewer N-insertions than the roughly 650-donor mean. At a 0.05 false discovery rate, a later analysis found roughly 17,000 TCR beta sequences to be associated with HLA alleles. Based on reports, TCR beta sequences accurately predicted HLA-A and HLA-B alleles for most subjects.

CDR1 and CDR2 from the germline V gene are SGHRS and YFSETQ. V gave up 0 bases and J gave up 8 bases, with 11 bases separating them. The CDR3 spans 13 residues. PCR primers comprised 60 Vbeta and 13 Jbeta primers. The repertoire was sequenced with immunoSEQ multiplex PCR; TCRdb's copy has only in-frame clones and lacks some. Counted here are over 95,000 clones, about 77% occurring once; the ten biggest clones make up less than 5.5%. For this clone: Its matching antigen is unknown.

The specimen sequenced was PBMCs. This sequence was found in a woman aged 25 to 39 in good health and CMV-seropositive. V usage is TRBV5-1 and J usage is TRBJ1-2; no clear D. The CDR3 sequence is CASSLDPGGGYTF. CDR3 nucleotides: TGCGCCAGCAGCTTGGACCCAGGTGGAGGCTACACCTTC.